This T cell receptor (beta chain) appears in the sequencing data of a study of blood T cells in healthy people across ages. V was pared by 1 base and J by 6 bases, with 8 bases between. The germline V gene has CDR1 SGHRS and CDR2 YFSETQ. The CDR3 runs to 13 residues. Notes on the study in general: Diversity of TCR beta per million T cells declined in a roughly linear way with age.

The table lists this clonotype with a few counts. Its antigen is undetermined. With a J-beta primer mix and a sample-barcoded 5' primer, a second PCR ran roughly 6 to 11 cycles. TCRdb analysed the 5' RACE reads with MiXCR anew, one entry per CDR3 protein. The sample consists of 1.8 million or so distinct CDR3 sequences, more than 35% of them appearing once. Every donor contributed around 10 milliliters of peripheral blood by blood draw. Sequenced: blood. This receptor was taken from a human donor in good health. V gene TRBV5-1 combines with J gene TRBJ2-4, with a possible D match to TRBD1 (5 bases). This CDR3 reads CASSLQGLNIQYF. CDR3 DNA: TGCGCCAGCAGCTTGCAGGGTCTAAACATTCAGTACTTC.